The rows below give T cell receptor beta chains drawn from one sample of a study of cytomegalovirus exposure and HLA in healthy donors. The method was immunoSEQ multiplex PCR; TCRdb's version includes in-frame clones alone and lacks a portion of them. The sample shows over 200,000 clones, around 90% of them seen only once. Input material: PBMCs. The source is a woman in her 30s in good health and CMV-seronegative. Each CDR3 is given with its conserved first and last residue. D genes are given only for firm matches.

V: TRBV13; D: .; J: TRBJ2-3; CDR3: CASSLYVGRDPTDTQYF
V: TRBV15; D: .; J: TRBJ1-2; CDR3: CATSRGGLPGGYTF
V: TRBV6-1; D: .; J: TRBJ1-2; CDR3: CASSGQYGYTF
V: TRBV4-3; D: .; J: TRBJ2-1; CDR3: CASSQDPLTGEGRKNEQFF
V: TRBV4-1; D: .; J: TRBJ2-4; CDR3: CASSQANGAGAKGAKNIQYF
V: TRBV27; D: .; J: TRBJ2-2; CDR3: CASSSLSGELFF
V: TRBV30; D: TRBD2; J: TRBJ2-3; CDR3: CAWSVGLAGVSDTQYF
V: TRBV27; D: .; J: TRBJ2-1; CDR3: CASSLGRDSFEQFF
V: TRBV10-3; D: .; J: TRBJ2-7; CDR3: CAIMDSKLTYEQYF
V: TRBV19; D: .; J: TRBJ2-7; CDR3: CASSMHRDPTYEQYF
V: TRBV7-7; D: .; J: TRBJ2-5; CDR3: CASSLGTSWETQYF
V: TRBV7-2; D: .; J: TRBJ2-4; CDR3: CASSPAGIPKNIQYF
V: TRBV2; D: TRBD1; J: TRBJ2-3; CDR3: CASLQGAASTDTQYF
V: TRBV2; D: .; J: TRBJ2-7; CDR3: CASSVGQGGYEQYF
V: TRBV19; D: .; J: TRBJ2-2; CDR3: CASSVTGNTGELFF
V: TRBV6-4; D: .; J: TRBJ1-4; CDR3: CASSEEAGSNEKLFF
V: TRBV9; D: .; J: TRBJ2-3; CDR3: CASTKETDTQYF
V: TRBV18; D: TRBD2; J: TRBJ2-7; CDR3: CASSPGPSSGTYYEQYF
V: TRBV27; D: .; J: TRBJ2-3; CDR3: CASSFLGRAGSTDTQYF
V: TRBV19; D: .; J: TRBJ2-3; CDR3: CASSPSGQSSTDTQYF
V: TRBV28; D: .; J: TRBJ2-5; CDR3: CASSLGGRAQETQYF
V: TRBV14; D: .; J: TRBJ2-7; CDR3: CASSQGRVAVGDEQYF
V: TRBV7-3; D: TRBD1; J: TRBJ2-7; CDR3: CASSPTGGTEQYF
V: TRBV7-2; D: .; J: TRBJ2-5; CDR3: CASSSTSGAGTQYF
V: TRBV9; D: TRBD2; J: TRBJ2-2; CDR3: CASSVFYSFGSSGTNTGELFF
V: TRBV5-1; D: TRBD2; J: TRBJ2-7; CDR3: CASSLASGPYYEQYF
V: TRBV29-1; D: .; J: TRBJ2-7; CDR3: CSVDAAYEQYF